This T cell receptor (beta chain) is drawn from a study of T cells expressing NK-cell markers. As for the study in general: It was sorted CD3+CD56-NKG2C+, CD3+CD56+NKG2C- and CD3+CD56+NKG2C+ T cells that provided the TCR beta repertoires.

Worth noting for this clonotype: Its target is unknown.

The CDR3 loop spans 17 amino acids. Germline-derived CDR1 and CDR2 are SGHRS and YFSETQ. The study, taken as a whole, reports: HCMV specificity of the expanded NKG2C+ T cell clones was not established.

TCRdb re-called the 5' RACE reads, yielding one record per CDR3 amino acid sequence without DNA. The listing contains approximately 150,000 distinct CDR3 sequences. The rearrangement uses TRBV5-1 and TRBJ2-7; TCRdb outputs TRBD2, but without DNA this stays unchecked. This TCR derives from a woman between 18 and 70 years old in good health. The sample taken for sequencing was blood T cells: a sorted CD56 or NKG2C T cell subset, CD4+ or CD8+ T cells, or bulk PBMC T cells (not recorded which). The CDR3 region is CASSEGLAGTFSYEQYF.